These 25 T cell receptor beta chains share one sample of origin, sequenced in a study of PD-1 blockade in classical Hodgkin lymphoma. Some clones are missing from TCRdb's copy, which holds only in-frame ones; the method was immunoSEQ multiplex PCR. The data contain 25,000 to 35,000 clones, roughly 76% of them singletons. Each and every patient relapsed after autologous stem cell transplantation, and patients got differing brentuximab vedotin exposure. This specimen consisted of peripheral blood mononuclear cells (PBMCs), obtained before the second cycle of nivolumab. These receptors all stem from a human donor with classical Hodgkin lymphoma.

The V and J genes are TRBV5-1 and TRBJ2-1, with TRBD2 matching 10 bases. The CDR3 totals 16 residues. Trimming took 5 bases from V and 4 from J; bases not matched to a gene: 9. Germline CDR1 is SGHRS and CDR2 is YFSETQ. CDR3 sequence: CASRHGGLAVYNEQFF. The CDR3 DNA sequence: TGCGCCAGCAGGCATGGTGGACTAGCGGTTTACAATGAGCAGTTCTTC.

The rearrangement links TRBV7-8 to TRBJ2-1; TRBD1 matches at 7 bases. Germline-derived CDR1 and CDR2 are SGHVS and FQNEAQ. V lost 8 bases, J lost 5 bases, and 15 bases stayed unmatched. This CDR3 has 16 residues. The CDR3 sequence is CASLTGLGQRHNEQFF. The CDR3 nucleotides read TGTGCCAGCCTGACGGGTTTGGGACAGCGTCACAATGAGCAGTTCTTC. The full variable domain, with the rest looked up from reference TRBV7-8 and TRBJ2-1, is GAGVSQSPRYKVAKRGQDVALRCDPISGHVSLFWYQQALGQGPEFLTYFQNEAQLDKSGLPSDRFFAERPEGSVSTLKIQRTQQEDSAVYLCASLTGLGQRHNEQFFGPGTRLTVL.

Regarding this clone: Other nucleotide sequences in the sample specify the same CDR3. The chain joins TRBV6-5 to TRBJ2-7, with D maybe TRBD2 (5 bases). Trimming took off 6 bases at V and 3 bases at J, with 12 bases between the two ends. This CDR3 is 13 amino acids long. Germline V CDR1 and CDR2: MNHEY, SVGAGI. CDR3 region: CASSYEGSYEQYF. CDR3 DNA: TGTGCCAGCAGCTACGAGGGTAGCTACGAGCAGTACTTC.

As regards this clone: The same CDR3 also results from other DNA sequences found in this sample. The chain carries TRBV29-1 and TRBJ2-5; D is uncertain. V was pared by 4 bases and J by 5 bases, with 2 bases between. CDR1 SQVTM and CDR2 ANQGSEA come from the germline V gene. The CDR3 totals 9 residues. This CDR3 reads CSVGETQYF. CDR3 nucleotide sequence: TGCAGCGTTGGTGAGACCCAGTACTTC.

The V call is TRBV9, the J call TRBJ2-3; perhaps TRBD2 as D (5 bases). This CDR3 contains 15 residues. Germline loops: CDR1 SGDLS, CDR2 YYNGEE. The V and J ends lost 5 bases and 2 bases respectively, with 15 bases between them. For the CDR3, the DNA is TGTGCCAGCAGTGATTTGGGGAGTCTCACAGATACGCAGTATTTT. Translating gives CASSDLGSLTDTQYF.

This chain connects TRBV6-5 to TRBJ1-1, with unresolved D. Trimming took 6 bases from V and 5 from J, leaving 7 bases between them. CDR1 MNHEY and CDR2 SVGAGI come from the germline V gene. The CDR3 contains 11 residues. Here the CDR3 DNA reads TGTGCCAGCAGGTACCTTACTGAAGCTTTCTTT. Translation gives CASRYLTEAFF.

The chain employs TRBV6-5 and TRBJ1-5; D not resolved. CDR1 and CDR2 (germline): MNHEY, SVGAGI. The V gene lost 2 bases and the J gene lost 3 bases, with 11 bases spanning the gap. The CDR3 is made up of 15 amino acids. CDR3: CASSYKPIPNQPQHF. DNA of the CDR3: TGTGCCAGCAGTTACAAGCCTATCCCCAATCAGCCCCAGCATTTT.

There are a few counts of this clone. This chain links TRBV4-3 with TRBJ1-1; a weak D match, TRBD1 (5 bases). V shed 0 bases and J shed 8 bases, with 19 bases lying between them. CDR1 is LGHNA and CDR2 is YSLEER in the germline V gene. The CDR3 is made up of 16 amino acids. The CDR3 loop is CASSQDLARVPQEAFF. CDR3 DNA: TGCGCCAGCAGCCAAGATTTGGCCAGGGTACCCCAGGAAGCTTTCTTT.

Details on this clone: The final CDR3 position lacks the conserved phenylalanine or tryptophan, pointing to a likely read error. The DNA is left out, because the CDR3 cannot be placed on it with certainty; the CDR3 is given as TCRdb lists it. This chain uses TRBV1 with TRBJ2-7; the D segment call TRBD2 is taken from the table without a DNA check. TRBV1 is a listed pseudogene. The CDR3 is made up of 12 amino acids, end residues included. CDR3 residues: CTSSQTSGGTVH.

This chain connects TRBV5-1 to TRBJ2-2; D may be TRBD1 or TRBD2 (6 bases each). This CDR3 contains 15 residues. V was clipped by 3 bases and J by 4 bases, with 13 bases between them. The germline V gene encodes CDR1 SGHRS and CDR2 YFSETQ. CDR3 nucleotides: TGCGCCAGCAGCTGGGGGGCGGCACCCACCGGGGAGCTGTTTTTT. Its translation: CASSWGAAPTGELFF.

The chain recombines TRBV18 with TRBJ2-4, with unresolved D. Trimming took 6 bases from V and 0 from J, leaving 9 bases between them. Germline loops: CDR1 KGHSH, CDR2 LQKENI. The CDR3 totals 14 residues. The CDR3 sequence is CASSYPVAKNIQYF. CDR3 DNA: TGTGCCAGCTCCTACCCGGTAGCCAAAAACATTCAGTACTTC. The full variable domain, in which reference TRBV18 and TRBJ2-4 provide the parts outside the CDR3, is NAGVMQNPRHLVRRRGQEARLRCSPMKGHSHVYWYRQLPEEGLKFMVYLQKENIIDESGMPKERFSAEFPKEGPSILRIQQVVRGDSAAYFCASSYPVAKNIQYFGAGTRLSVL.

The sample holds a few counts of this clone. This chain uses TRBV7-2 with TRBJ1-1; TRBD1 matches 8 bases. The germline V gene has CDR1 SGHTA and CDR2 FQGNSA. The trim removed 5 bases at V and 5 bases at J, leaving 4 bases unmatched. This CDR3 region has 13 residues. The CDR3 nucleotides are TGTGCCAGCAGCCCAAACAGGGGGACTGAAGCTTTCTTT. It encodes CASSPNRGTEAFF.

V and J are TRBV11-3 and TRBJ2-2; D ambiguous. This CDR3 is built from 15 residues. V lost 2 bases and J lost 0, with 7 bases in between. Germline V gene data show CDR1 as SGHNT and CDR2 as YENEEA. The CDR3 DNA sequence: TGTGCCAGCAGCTTAACACACGCGAACACCGGGGAGCTGTTTTTT. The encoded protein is CASSLTHANTGELFF.

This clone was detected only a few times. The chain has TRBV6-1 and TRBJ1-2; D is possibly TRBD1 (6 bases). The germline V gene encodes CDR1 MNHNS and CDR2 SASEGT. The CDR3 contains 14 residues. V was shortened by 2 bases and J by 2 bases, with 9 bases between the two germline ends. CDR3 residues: CASSETTGNYGYTF. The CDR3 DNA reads TGTGCCAGCAGTGAAACGACAGGAAACTATGGCTACACCTTC.

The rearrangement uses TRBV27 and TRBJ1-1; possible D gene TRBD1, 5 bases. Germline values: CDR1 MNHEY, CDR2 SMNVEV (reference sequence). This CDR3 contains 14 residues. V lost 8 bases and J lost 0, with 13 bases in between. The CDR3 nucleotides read TGTGCCAGCCGGGGGTCTCACATGAACACTGAAGCTTTCTTT. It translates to CASRGSHMNTEAFF.

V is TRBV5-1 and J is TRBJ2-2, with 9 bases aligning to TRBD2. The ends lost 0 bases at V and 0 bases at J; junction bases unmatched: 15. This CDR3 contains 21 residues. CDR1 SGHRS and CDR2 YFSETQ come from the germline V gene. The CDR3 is CASSLVPGLADPSANTGELFF. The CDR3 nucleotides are TGCGCCAGCAGCTTGGTCCCGGGACTAGCCGACCCTTCTGCGAACACCGGGGAGCTGTTTTTT. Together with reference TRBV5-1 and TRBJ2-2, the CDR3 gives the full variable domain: KAGVTQTPRYLIKTRGQQVTLSCSPISGHRSVSWYQQTPGQGLQFLFEYFSETQRNKGNFPGRFSGRQFSNSRSEMNVSTLELGDSALYLCASSLVPGLADPSANTGELFFGEGSRLTVL.

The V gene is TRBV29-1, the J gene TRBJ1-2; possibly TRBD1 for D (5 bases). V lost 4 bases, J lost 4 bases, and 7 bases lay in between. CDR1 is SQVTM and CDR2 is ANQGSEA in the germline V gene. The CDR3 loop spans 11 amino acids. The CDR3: CSVGTPYGYTF. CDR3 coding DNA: TGCAGCGTTGGGACACCCTATGGCTACACCTTC.

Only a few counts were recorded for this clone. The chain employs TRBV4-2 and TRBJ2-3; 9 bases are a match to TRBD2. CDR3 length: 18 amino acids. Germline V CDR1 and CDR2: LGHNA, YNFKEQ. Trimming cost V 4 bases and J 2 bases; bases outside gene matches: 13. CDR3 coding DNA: TGTGCCAGCAGCCGCACCTATGGAGCGGGGGGACTCACAGATACGCAGTATTTT. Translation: CASSRTYGAGGLTDTQYF.

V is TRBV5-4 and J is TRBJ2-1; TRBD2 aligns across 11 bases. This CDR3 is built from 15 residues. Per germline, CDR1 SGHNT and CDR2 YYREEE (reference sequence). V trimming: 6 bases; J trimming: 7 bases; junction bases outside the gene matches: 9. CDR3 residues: CASTLAGGLRNEQFF. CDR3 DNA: TGTGCCAGCACGTTAGCGGGGGGGCTTAGGAATGAGCAGTTCTTC.

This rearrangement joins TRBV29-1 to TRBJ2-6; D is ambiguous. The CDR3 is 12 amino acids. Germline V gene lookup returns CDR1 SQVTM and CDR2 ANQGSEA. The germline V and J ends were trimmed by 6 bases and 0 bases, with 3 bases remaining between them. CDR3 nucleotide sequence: TGCAGCGTCGTCTCTGGGGCCAACGTCCTGACTTTC. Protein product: CSVVSGANVLTF.

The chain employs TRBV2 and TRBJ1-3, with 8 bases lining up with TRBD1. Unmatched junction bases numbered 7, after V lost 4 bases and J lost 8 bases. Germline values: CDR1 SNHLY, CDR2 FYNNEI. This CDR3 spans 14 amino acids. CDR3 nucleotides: TGTGCCAGCAGTGGAGGACAGGGTGCGGACACCATATATTTT. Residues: CASSGGQGADTIYF.

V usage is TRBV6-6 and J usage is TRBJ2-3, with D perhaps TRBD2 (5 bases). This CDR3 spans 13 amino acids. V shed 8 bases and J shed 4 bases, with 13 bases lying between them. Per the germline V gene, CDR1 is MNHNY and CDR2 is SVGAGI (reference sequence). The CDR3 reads CASQLDGADTQYF. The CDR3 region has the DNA TGTGCCAGCCAACTAGATGGGGCAGATACGCAGTATTTT.

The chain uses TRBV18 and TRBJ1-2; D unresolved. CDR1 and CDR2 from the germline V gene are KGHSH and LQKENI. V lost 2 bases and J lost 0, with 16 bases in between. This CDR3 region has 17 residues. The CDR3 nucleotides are TGTGCCAGCTCACCAGAAACGGGTGTAACAGCTAACTATGGCTACACCTTC. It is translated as CASSPETGVTANYGYTF.

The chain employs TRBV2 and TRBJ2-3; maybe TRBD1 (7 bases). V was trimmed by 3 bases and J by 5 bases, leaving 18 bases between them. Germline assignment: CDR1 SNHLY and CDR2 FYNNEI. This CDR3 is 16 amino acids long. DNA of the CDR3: TGTGCCAGCAGTGATCCGACAGGGCGGGGAGGAGATACGCAGTATTTT. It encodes CASSDPTGRGGDTQYF.

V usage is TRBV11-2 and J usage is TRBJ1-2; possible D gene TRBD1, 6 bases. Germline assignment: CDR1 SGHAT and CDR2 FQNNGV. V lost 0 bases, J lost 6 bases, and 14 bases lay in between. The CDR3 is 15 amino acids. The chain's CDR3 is CASSLDPRGGDGYTF. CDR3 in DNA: TGTGCCAGCAGCTTAGATCCCCGCGGGGGCGATGGCTACACCTTC.